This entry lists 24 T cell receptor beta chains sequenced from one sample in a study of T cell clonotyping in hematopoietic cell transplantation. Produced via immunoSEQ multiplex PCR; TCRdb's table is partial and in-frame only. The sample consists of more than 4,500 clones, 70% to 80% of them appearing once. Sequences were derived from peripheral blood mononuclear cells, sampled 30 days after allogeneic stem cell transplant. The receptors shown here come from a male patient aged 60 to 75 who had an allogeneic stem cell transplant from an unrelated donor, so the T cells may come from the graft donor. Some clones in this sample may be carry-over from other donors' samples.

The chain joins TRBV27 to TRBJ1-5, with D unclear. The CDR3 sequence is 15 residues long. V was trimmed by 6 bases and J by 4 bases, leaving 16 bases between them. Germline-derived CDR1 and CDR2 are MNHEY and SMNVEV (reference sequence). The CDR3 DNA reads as TGTGCCAGCAGAAAAGGCCTTTATAGAAATCAGCCCCAGCATTTT. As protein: CASRKGLYRNQPQHF.

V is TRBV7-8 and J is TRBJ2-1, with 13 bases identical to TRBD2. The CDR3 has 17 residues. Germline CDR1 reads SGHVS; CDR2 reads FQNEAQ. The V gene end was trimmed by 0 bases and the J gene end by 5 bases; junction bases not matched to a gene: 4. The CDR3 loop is CASSLAGLAGVHNEQFF. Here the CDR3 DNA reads TGTGCCAGCAGCTTAGCCGGACTAGCGGGGGTCCACAATGAGCAGTTCTTC. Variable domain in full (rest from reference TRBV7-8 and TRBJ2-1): GAGVSQSPRYKVAKRGQDVALRCDPISGHVSLFWYQQALGQGPEFLTYFQNEAQLDKSGLPSDRFFAERPEGSVSTLKIQRTQQEDSAVYLCASSLAGLAGVHNEQFFGPGTRLTVL.

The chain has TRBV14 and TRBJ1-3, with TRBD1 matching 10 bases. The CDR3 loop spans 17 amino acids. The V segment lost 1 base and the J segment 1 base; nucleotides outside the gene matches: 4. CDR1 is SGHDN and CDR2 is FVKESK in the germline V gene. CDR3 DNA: TGTGCCAGCAGCCAAGCCCGGACAGGGGGGTCTGGAAACACCATATATTTT. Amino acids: CASSQARTGGSGNTIYF.

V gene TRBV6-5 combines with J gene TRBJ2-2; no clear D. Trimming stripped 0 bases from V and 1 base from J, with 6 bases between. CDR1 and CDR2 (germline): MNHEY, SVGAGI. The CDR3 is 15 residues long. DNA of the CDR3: TGTGCCAGCAGTTACTCCCCAGAGAACACCGGGGAGCTGTTTTTT. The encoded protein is CASSYSPENTGELFF.

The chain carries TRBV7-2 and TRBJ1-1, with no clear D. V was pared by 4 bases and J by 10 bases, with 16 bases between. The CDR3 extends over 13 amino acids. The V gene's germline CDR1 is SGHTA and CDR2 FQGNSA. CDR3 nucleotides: TGTGCCAGCAGCTCAAGTGAGGCCAACCGAGCTTTCTTT. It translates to CASSSSEANRAFF.

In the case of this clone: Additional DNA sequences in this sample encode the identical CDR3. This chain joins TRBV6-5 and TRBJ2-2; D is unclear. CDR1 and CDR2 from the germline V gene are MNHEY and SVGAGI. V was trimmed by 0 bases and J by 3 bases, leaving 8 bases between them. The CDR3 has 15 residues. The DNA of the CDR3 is TGTGCCAGCAGTTACTCTACACGTTACACCGGGGAGCTGTTTTTT. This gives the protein CASSYSTRYTGELFF.

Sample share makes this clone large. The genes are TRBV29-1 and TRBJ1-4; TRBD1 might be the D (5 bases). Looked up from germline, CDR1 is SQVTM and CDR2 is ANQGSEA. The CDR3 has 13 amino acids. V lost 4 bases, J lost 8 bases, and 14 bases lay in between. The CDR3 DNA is TGCAGCGTTGCAAAGGGGTCAGAAGAAAAACTGTTTTTT. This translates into CSVAKGSEEKLFF. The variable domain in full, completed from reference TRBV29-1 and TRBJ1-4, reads SAVISQKPSRDICQRGTSLTIQCQVDSQVTMMFWYRQQPGQSLTLIATANQGSEATYESGFVIDKFPISRPNLTFSTLTVSNMSPEDSSIYLCSVAKGSEEKLFFGSGTQLSVL.

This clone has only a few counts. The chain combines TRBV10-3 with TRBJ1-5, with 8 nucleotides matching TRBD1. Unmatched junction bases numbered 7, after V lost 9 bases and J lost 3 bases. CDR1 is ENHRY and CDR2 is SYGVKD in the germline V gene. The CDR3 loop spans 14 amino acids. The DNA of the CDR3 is TGTGCCATTTCGACAGGGGATCCCAATCAGCCCCAGCATTTT. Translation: CAISTGDPNQPQHF.

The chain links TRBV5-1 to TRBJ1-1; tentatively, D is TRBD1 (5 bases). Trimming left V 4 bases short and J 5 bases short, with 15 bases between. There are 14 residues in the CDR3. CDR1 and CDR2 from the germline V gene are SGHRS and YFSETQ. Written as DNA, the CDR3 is TGCGCCAGCAGCCAGGGACCTGGGAATACTGAAGCTTTCTTT. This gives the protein CASSQGPGNTEAFF.

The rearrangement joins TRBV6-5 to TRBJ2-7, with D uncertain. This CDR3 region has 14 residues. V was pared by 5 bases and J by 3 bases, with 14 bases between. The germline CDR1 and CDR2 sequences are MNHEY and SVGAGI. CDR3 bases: TGTGCCAGCAGTGGTCGACCGGGCGTCTACGAGCAGTACTTC. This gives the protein CASSGRPGVYEQYF.

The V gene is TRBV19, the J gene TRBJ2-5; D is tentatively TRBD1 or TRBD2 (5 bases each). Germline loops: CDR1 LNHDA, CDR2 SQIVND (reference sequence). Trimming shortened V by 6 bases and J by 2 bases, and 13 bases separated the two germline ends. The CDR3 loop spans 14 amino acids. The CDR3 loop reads CASRKEGFQETQYF. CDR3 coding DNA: TGTGCCAGTAGAAAAGAGGGGTTTCAAGAGACCCAGTACTTC.

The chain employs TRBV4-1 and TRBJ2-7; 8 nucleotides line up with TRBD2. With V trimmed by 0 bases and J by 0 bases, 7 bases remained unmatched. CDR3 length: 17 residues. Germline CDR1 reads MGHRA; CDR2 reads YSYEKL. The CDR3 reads CASSQEGYSGNSYEQYF. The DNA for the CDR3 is TGCGCCAGCAGCCAAGAGGGTTATAGCGGGAACTCCTACGAGCAGTACTTC.

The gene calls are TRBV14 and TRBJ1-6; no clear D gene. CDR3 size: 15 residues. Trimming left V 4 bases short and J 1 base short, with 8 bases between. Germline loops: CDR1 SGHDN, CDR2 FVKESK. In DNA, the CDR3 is TGTGCCAGCAGCCGTAGACTGTCCTATAATTCACCCCTCCACTTT. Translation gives CASSRRLSYNSPLHF.

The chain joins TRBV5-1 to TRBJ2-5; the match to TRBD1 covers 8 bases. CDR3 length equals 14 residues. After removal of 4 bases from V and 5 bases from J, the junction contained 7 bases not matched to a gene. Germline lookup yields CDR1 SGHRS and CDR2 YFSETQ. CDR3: CASSPPGGEETQYF. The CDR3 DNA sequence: TGCGCCAGCAGCCCACCAGGGGGCGAGGAGACCCAGTACTTC. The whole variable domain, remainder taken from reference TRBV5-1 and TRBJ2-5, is KAGVTQTPRYLIKTRGQQVTLSCSPISGHRSVSWYQQTPGQGLQFLFEYFSETQRNKGNFPGRFSGRQFSNSRSEMNVSTLELGDSALYLCASSPPGGEETQYFGPGTRLLVL.

CDR3 sequence reads: CAWSVRGDYGYTF. In DNA, the CDR3 is TGTGCCTGGAGTGTACGGGGGGACTATGGCTACACCTTC. This chain uses TRBV30 with TRBJ1-2; possible D gene TRBD1, 5 bases. This CDR3 is built from 13 residues. CDR1 and CDR2 (germline): GTSNPN, SVGIG (reference sequence). V lost 0 bases, J lost 3 bases, and 8 bases lay in between.

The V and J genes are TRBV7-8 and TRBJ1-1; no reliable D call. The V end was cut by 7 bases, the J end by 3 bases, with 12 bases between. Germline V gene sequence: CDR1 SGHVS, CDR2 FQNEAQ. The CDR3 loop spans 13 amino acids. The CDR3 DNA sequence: TGTGCCAGCACCCTATGGGTGTACACTGAAGCTTTCTTT. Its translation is CASTLWVYTEAFF.

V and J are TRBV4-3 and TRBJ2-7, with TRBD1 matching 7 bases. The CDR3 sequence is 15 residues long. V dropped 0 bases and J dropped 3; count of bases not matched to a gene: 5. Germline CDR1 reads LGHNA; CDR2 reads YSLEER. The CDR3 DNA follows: TGCGCCAGCAGCCAAGATATTGGGACAGTCTACGAGCAGTACTTC. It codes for CASSQDIGTVYEQYF.

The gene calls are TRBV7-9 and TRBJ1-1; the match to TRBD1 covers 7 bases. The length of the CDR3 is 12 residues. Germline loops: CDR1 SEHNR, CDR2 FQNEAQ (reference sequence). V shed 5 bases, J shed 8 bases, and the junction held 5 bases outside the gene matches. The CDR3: CASSHGTAEAFF. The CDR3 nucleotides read TGTGCCAGCAGCCATGGGACAGCCGAAGCTTTCTTT. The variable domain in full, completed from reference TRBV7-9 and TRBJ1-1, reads DTGVSQNPRHKITKRGQNVTFRCDPISEHNRLYWYRQTLGQGPEFLTYFQNEAQLEKSRLLSDRFSAERPKGSFSTLEIQRTEQGDSAMYLCASSHGTAEAFFGQGTRLTVV.

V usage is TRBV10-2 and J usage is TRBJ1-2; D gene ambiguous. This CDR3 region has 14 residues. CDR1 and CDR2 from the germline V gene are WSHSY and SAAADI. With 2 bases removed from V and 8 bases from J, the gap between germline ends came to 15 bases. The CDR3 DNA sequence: TGCGCCAGCAGTGAGAGCGCGGGAACGGGGGGCTACACCTTC. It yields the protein CASSESAGTGGYTF.

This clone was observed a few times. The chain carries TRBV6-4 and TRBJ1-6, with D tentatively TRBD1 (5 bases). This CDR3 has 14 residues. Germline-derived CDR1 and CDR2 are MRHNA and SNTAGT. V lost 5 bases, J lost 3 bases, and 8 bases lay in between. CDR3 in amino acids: CASSTGVYNSPLHF. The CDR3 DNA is TGTGCCAGCAGTACAGGCGTCTATAATTCACCCCTCCACTTT.

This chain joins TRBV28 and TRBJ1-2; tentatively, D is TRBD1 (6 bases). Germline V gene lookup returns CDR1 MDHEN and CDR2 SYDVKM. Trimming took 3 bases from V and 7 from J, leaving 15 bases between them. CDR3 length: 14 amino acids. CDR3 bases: TGTGCCAGCAGTTTCCCCCCGGCAGGGGCTGGCTACACCTTC. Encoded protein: CASSFPPAGAGYTF.

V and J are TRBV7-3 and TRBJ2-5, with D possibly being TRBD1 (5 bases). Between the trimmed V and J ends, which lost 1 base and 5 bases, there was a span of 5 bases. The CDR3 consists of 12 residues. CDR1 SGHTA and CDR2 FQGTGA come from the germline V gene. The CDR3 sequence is CASSLKGETQYF. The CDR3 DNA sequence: TGTGCCAGCAGCTTAAAGGGGGAGACCCAGTACTTC.

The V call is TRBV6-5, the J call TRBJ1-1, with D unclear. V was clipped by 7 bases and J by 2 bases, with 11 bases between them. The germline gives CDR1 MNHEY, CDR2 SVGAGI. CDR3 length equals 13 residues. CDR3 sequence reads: CASMNWGNTEAFF. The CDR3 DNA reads TGTGCCAGCATGAATTGGGGTAACACTGAAGCTTTCTTT.

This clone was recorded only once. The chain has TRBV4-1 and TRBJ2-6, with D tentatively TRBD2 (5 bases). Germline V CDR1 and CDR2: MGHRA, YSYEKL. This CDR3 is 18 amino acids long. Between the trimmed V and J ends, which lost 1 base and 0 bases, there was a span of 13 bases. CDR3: CASSQGTGRVSGANVLTF. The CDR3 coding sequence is TGCGCCAGCAGCCAAGGTACGGGGAGAGTCTCTGGGGCCAACGTCCTGACTTTC.